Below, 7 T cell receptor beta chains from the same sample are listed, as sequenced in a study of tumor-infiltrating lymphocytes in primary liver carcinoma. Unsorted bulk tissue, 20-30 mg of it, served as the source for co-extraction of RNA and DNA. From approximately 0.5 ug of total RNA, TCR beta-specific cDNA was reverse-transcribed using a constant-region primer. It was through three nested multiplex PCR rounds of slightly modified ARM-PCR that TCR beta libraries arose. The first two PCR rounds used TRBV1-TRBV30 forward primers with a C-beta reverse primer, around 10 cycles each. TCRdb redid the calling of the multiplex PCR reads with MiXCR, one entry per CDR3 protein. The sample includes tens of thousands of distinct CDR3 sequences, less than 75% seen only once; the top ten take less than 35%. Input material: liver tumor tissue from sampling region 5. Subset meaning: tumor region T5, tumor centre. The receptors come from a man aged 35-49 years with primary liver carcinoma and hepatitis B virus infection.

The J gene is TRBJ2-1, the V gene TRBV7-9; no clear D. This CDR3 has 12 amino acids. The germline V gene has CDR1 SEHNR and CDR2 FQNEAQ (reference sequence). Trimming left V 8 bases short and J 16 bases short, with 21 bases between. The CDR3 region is CASQQRSEVKFF. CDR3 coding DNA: TGTGCCAGCCAACAACGGTCTGAGGTGAAATTCTTC.

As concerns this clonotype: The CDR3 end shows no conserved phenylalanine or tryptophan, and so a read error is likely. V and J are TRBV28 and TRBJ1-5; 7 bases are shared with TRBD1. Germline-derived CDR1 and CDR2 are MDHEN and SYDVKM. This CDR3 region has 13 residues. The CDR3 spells CDSSRDRNQPQHV. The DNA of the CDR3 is TGTGACAGCAGTCGGGACAGAAATCAGCCCCAGCATGTT.

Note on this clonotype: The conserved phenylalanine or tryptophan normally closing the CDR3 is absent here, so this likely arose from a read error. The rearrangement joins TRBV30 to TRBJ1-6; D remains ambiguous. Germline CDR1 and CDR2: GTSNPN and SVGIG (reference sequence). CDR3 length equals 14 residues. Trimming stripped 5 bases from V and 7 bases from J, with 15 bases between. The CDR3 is CAWSSDQENSPLHL. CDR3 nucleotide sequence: TGTGCCTGGTCCAGTGACCAAGAAAATTCACCCCTCCACTTA.

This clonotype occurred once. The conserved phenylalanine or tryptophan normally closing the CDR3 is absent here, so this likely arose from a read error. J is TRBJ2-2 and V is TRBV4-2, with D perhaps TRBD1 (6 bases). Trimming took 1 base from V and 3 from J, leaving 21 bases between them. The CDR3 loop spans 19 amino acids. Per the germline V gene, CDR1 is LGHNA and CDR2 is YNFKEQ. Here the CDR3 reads CASSQGGRGHSGYTGELFY. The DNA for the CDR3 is TGTGCCAGCAGCCAAGGGGGCAGGGGCCATTCAGGTTACACCGGGGAGCTGTTTTAT.

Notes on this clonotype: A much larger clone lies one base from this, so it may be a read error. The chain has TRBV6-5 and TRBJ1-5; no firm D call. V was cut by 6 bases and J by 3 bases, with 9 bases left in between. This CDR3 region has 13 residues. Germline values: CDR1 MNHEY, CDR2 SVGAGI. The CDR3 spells CASSLGPNQPQHF. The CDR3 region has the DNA TGTGCCAGCAGCCTAGGCCCCAATCAGCCCCAGCATTTT.

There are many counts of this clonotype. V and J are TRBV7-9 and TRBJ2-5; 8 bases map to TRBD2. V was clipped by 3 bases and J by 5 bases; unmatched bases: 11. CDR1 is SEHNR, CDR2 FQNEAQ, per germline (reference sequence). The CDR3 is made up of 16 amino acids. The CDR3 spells CASSFRDSGMEETQYF. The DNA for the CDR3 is TGTGCCAGCAGCTTCCGGGATAGCGGGATGGAGGAGACCCAGTACTTC.

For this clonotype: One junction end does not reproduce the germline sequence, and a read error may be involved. The CDR3 DNA is TGTACCAGCAGCTTCGACGGACAATTCTCCTACGAGCACTACTTC. Encoded protein: CTSSFDGQFSYEHYF. V usage is TRBV11-1 and J usage is TRBJ2-7; D is perhaps TRBD1 (5 bases). The CDR3 is 15 amino acids. Germline CDR1 and CDR2: SGHAT and FQDESV (reference sequence).